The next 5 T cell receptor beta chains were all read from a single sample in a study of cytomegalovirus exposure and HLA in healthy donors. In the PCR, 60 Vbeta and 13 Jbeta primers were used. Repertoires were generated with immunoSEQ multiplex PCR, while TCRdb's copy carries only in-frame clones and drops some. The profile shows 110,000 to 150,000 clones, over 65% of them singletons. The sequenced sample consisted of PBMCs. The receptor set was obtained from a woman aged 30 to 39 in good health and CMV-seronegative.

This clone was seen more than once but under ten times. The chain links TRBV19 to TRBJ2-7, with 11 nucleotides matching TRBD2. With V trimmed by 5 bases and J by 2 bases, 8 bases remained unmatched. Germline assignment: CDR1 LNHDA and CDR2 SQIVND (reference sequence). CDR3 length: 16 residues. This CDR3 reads CASSGTTSGTTYEQYF. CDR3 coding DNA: TGTGCCAGTAGTGGGACGACTAGCGGGACTACCTACGAGCAGTACTTC.

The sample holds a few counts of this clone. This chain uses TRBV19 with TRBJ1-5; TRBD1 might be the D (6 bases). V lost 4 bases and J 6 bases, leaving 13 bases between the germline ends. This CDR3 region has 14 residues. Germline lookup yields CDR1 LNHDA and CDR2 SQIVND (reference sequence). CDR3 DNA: TGTGCCAGTAGTAGTGGGGGGGCGCGTCAGCCCCAGCATTTT. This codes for CASSSGGARQPQHF.

CDR3 DNA: TGTGCCAGCAGTCCCGCCGGGACTAGCGGACACAATGAGCAGTTCTTC. It translates to CASSPAGTSGHNEQFF. This rearrangement joins TRBV6-4 to TRBJ2-1; TRBD2 aligns across 11 bases. With 5 bases clipped from V and 5 bases from J, the junction kept 8 bases outside the gene matches. The CDR3 extends over 16 amino acids. Germline V gene lookup returns CDR1 MRHNA and CDR2 SNTAGT.

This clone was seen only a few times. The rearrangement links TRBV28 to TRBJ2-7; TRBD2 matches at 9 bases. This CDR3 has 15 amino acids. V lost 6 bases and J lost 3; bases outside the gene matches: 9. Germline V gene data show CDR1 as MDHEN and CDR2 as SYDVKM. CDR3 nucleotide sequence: TGTGCCAGCAGATTTAGCGGGAGTTTAAACTACGAGCAGTACTTC. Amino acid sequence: CASRFSGSLNYEQYF.

Written as DNA, the CDR3 is TGTGCCAGCAGTTTTTCGCAGGGGCCCTATGGCTACACCTTC. Translating gives CASSFSQGPYGYTF. This chain joins TRBV27 and TRBJ1-2, with TRBD1 as a possible D gene (6 bases). The CDR3 contains 14 residues. The germline V gene has CDR1 MNHEY and CDR2 SMNVEV (reference sequence). The germline V and J ends were trimmed by 3 bases and 4 bases, with 12 bases remaining between them.